This T cell receptor beta chain was observed in a study of cytomegalovirus exposure and HLA in healthy donors. Assay used: immunoSEQ multiplex PCR; TCRdb lists only in-frame clones, some missing. This sample has 200,000 to 250,000 clones, with 70% to 90% found just once. The J segment lost 7 bases and the V segment lost 11 bases, leaving 11 bases of the junction unmatched. From germline, CDR1 is MNHNS and CDR2 SASEGT. CDR3 size: 13 residues. This rearrangement joins TRBV6-1 to TRBJ2-1, with 7 bases fitting TRBD2. This receptor was taken from a woman aged 18-29 years in good health and CMV-seronegative. Sequences were obtained from PBMCs. The CDR3 here is CAGNRDGGNEQFF. The CDR3 nucleotides are TGTGCCGGCAACCGGGACGGGGGGAATGAGCAGTTCTTC.